This is a list of T cell receptor beta chains from one sample in a study of tumor-infiltrating lymphocytes in primary liver carcinoma. TCRdb analysed the multiplex PCR reads with MiXCR anew, one entry per CDR3 protein. Of about 180,000 distinct CDR3 sequences listed, over 45% are singletons. The sequenced material came from peripheral blood. All receptors come from a man in his forties with primary liver carcinoma and hepatitis B virus infection. The CDR3 runs from the conserved cysteine through the conserved F or W. The order of the fields is CDR3 DNA, CDR3 protein, J gene, D gene, V gene, clone size. D genes are given only for firm matches. Where a row states a size, it is once, few, many or the class of an expanded clone; other rows omit it.

cdr3_nt: TGTGCCAGCAGTTTGGGCTTAGCGGAGGACACCGGGGAGCTGTTTTTT; cdr3_aa: CASSLGLAEDTGELFF; j_call: TRBJ2-2; d_call: .; v_call: TRBV12-3/TRBV12-4; clone_size: .
cdr3_nt: TGTTCCTGGATAGCGGGAGAGGCAGATACGCAGTATTTT; cdr3_aa: CSWIAGEADTQYF; j_call: TRBJ2-3; d_call: TRBD2; v_call: TRBV30; clone_size: .
cdr3_nt: TGCAGCGTTGAAGGGGGAACAGGGGGCGATCTTGGCTACACCTTC; cdr3_aa: CSVEGGTGGDLGYTF; j_call: TRBJ1-2; d_call: TRBD1; v_call: TRBV29-1; clone_size: .
cdr3_nt: TGTGCCAGCAGCGGGGTGTCCAAAAACATTCAGTACTTC; cdr3_aa: CASSGVSKNIQYF; j_call: TRBJ2-4; d_call: .; v_call: TRBV5-6; clone_size: few
cdr3_nt: TGCAGCGTTAGTAAGACAGGGGGCGAATACAATGAGCAGTTCTTC; cdr3_aa: CSVSKTGGEYNEQFF; j_call: TRBJ2-1; d_call: TRBD1; v_call: TRBV29-1; clone_size: many
cdr3_nt: TGTGCCAGCTCAAGCGACCCAGGATCTGAAGCTTTCTTT; cdr3_aa: CASSSDPGSEAFF; j_call: TRBJ1-1; d_call: .; v_call: TRBV11-3; clone_size: many
cdr3_nt: TGCAGCGTTGAAGATCTAGAGACAGGGGCCCCTGGGAGTTTCTACGAGCAGTACTTC; cdr3_aa: CSVEDLETGAPGSFYEQYF; j_call: TRBJ2-7; d_call: TRBD1; v_call: TRBV29-1; clone_size: .
cdr3_nt: TGTGCCAGCAATACACCAGCCACTGAAGCTTTCTTT; cdr3_aa: CASNTPATEAFF; j_call: TRBJ1-1; d_call: .; v_call: TRBV6-1; clone_size: .
cdr3_nt: TGTGCCAGCAGAGACAGGTCTTTGTTAGAGACCCAGTACTTC; cdr3_aa: CASRDRSLLETQYF; j_call: TRBJ2-5; d_call: .; v_call: TRBV6-5; clone_size: few
cdr3_nt: TGTACCAGCAGCTTAGATGGGGCAGCTTCAGGGCCCCATCATTTT; cdr3_aa: CTSSLDGAASGPHHF; j_call: TRBJ1-5; d_call: .; v_call: TRBV11-2; clone_size: .
cdr3_nt: TGTGCCAGTAGCTTTCTCAGGGCGGACACCGGGGAGCTGTTTTTT; cdr3_aa: CASSFLRADTGELFF; j_call: TRBJ2-2; d_call: .; v_call: TRBV11-2; clone_size: .
cdr3_nt: TGTGCCGGCAGACTAGCGGAGGACTACGAGCAGTACTTC; cdr3_aa: CAGRLAEDYEQYF; j_call: TRBJ2-7; d_call: TRBD2; v_call: TRBV6-1; clone_size: .
cdr3_nt: TGTGCCAGCAGCCAGGACAGAGAGACCCAGTACTTC; cdr3_aa: CASSQDRETQYF; j_call: TRBJ2-5; d_call: .; v_call: TRBV11-2; clone_size: many
cdr3_nt: TGTGCCAGCAGCCTTCCCCCGACAGGCCCCTACAATAAGCAGTTCTTC; cdr3_aa: CASSLPPTGPYNKQFF; j_call: TRBJ2-1; d_call: .; v_call: TRBV12-3/TRBV12-4; clone_size: .
cdr3_nt: TGTGCCAGCAGTTACTCCGCAGGGCCGAACACTGAAGCTTTCTTT; cdr3_aa: CASSYSAGPNTEAFF; j_call: TRBJ1-1; d_call: .; v_call: TRBV6-2/TRBV6-3; clone_size: few
cdr3_nt: TGTGCCAGCAGCCGTAACCCGGGACAATCCTCTGGGGCCAACGTCCTGACTTTC; cdr3_aa: CASSRNPGQSSGANVLTF; j_call: TRBJ2-6; d_call: .; v_call: TRBV4-2; clone_size: .
cdr3_nt: TGTGCCAGCAGCAGGGAGGGAGGCAATCAGCCCCAGCATTTT; cdr3_aa: CASSREGGNQPQHF; j_call: TRBJ1-5; d_call: .; v_call: TRBV6-5; clone_size: .
cdr3_nt: TGTGCCAGCACTCGACAGAGCTCCTACGAGCAGTACTTC; cdr3_aa: CASTRQSSYEQYF; j_call: TRBJ2-7; d_call: .; v_call: TRBV6-2/TRBV6-3; clone_size: .
cdr3_nt: TGTGCCAGCAGCTTAGATCACGGGGGAGGACTAAATGAGCGGTTATTC; cdr3_aa: CASSLDHGGGLNERLF; j_call: TRBJ2-1; d_call: .; v_call: TRBV11-2; clone_size: .
cdr3_nt: TGCGCCAGCGGCACCCGCCCTGGGCCCGGAAACACCATATATTTT; cdr3_aa: CASGTRPGPGNTIYF; j_call: TRBJ1-3; d_call: .; v_call: TRBV4-1; clone_size: .
cdr3_nt: TGTGCCAGCAGCTGGGGGTCCTCCGGTCCTGAAGCTTTCTTT; cdr3_aa: CASSWGSSGPEAFF; j_call: TRBJ1-1; d_call: .; v_call: TRBV6-1; clone_size: .
cdr3_nt: TGCGCCAGCAGCCAAGTCCAGGTTCAAGAGACCCAGTACTTC; cdr3_aa: CASSQVQVQETQYF; j_call: TRBJ2-5; d_call: .; v_call: TRBV4-1; clone_size: few
cdr3_nt: TGTGCCAGCAGCACCCCGGCAGGGATGGGGAATGAGCAGTCCTTC; cdr3_aa: CASSTPAGMGNEQSF; j_call: TRBJ2-1; d_call: .; v_call: TRBV12-3/TRBV12-4; clone_size: .
cdr3_nt: TGTGCCAGCAGATTAGCAGGGGGGACTGAATCTTTCTTC; cdr3_aa: CASRLAGGTESFF; j_call: TRBJ1-1; d_call: TRBD1; v_call: TRBV11-3; clone_size: .
cdr3_nt: TGCGCCAGCAGCTCTCACGGTACCGACTACGAGCAGTACTTC; cdr3_aa: CASSSHGTDYEQYF; j_call: TRBJ2-7; d_call: .; v_call: TRBV11-2; clone_size: .
cdr3_nt: TGTGCCAGCAGCTTTGTCTGCGCTGGGTCGGGTGAAGATACGCAGTATTTT; cdr3_aa: CASSFVCAGSGEDTQYF; j_call: TRBJ2-3; d_call: .; v_call: TRBV11-2; clone_size: .
cdr3_nt: TGCAGCGTCGGTCGGGTCCCAGATACGCAGTATTTT; cdr3_aa: CSVGRVPDTQYF; j_call: TRBJ2-3; d_call: .; v_call: TRBV29-1; clone_size: few
cdr3_nt: TGTGCCAGCACCAAGGACAGGGGGTCGCTCGAGCAGTACTTC; cdr3_aa: CASTKDRGSLEQYF; j_call: TRBJ2-7; d_call: TRBD1; v_call: TRBV12-3/TRBV12-4; clone_size: .
cdr3_nt: TGTGTCAGCAACTTAGCGGGAGCGGGGGAGCAGTACTTC; cdr3_aa: CVSNLAGAGEQYF; j_call: TRBJ2-7; d_call: TRBD2; v_call: TRBV11-2; clone_size: .
cdr3_nt: TGTGCCAGCGGGAAGGGCGACGAGCAGTACTTC; cdr3_aa: CASGKGDEQYF; j_call: TRBJ2-7; d_call: .; v_call: TRBV12-3/TRBV12-4; clone_size: .
cdr3_nt: TGTGCCAGCAGCACGGGCCGAGCAGGGGGCACCAGGGAGCTGTTTTTT; cdr3_aa: CASSTGRAGGTRELFF; j_call: TRBJ2-2; d_call: TRBD1; v_call: TRBV11-2; clone_size: .
cdr3_nt: TGTGCCAGCAGTTTCGTAAATGAGCAATTCTTC; cdr3_aa: CASSFVNEQFF; j_call: TRBJ2-1; d_call: .; v_call: TRBV28; clone_size: .